The 24 T cell receptor beta chains reported below all come from one sample, sequenced in a study of blood T cells in healthy people across ages. It was with a sample-barcoded 5' primer and a J-beta primer mix that a second PCR of about 6 to 12 cycles was run. In TCRdb, the 5' RACE reads were re-called with MiXCR into one record per CDR3 protein. Of over 550,000 distinct CDR3 sequences detected, 25% to 35% appear once; the ten largest clones hold 15% to 19%. The sequencing input was blood. The receptors shown here come from a woman over 75 in good health.

CDR3: CAWNRASYEQYF. The CDR3 nucleotides read TGTGCCTGGAACAGGGCCTCCTACGAGCAGTACTTC. The chain combines TRBV30 with TRBJ2-7, with a possible D match to TRBD1 (6 bases). CDR1 GTSNPN and CDR2 SVGIG come from the germline V gene (reference sequence). The CDR3 extends over 12 amino acids. Trimming cost V 4 bases and J 0 bases, with 7 bases left between them.

The chain combines TRBV18 with TRBJ2-1; 8 bases map to TRBD1. Per germline, CDR1 KGHSH and CDR2 LQKENI. The CDR3 totals 16 residues. Trimming cost V 3 bases and J 2 bases; bases outside gene matches: 6. The CDR3 bases are TGTGCCAGCTCACCCGTCCAGGGGGCAACCTACAATGAGCAGTTCTTC. Its translation is CASSPVQGATYNEQFF.

This clonotype occurred many times. CDR3 loop: CASSSPQTESNYGYTF. CDR3 bases: TGTGCCAGCAGCTCCCCTCAGACAGAGTCTAACTATGGCTACACCTTC. The chain links TRBV7-6 to TRBJ1-2; possibly TRBD1 for D (5 bases). Trimming removed 4 bases at V and 0 bases at J, with 15 bases between. Per germline, CDR1 SGHVS and CDR2 FNYEAQ. CDR3 length: 16 residues.

Here the CDR3 reads CAWSLTGAETQYF. The CDR3 DNA is TGTGCCTGGAGTTTGACAGGGGCGGAGACCCAGTACTTC. The chain has TRBV30 and TRBJ2-5, with 8 bases fitting TRBD1. Trimming cost V 2 bases and J 5 bases; bases outside gene matches: 4. The germline CDR1 and CDR2 sequences are GTSNPN and SVGIG (reference sequence). This CDR3 is built from 13 residues.

The table lists this clonotype with many counts. This sequence joins TRBV5-1 and TRBJ2-3; a possible D gene is TRBD2 (5 bases). Germline V gene data show CDR1 as SGHRS and CDR2 as YFSETQ. Trimming shortened V by 4 bases and J by 3 bases, and 15 bases separated the two germline ends. The CDR3 spans 15 residues. CDR3 in DNA: TGCGCCAGCAGCCCCGGAAGATTAGCGACAGATACGCAGTATTTT. It specifies CASSPGRLATDTQYF.

This clonotype has ten or more counts. V is TRBV6-6 and J is TRBJ2-1; 7 nucleotides align to TRBD2. Per the germline V gene, CDR1 is MNHNY and CDR2 is SVGAGI (reference sequence). The CDR3 is made up of 15 amino acids. The V gene end was trimmed by 5 bases and the J gene end by 3 bases; junction bases not matched to a gene: 7. CDR3 in amino acids: CASSPRGGSYNEQFF. Here the CDR3 DNA reads TGTGCCAGCAGTCCCCGGGGCGGGAGCTACAATGAGCAGTTCTTC.

This clonotype was counted many times. This chain connects TRBV27 to TRBJ2-5, with D tentatively TRBD1 or TRBD2 (5 bases each). V was trimmed by 3 bases and J by 2 bases, leaving 13 bases between them. This CDR3 region has 15 residues. Germline loops: CDR1 MNHEY, CDR2 SMNVEV (reference sequence). The CDR3 loop is CASSLFVGTQETQYF. CDR3 bases: TGTGCCAGCAGTTTGTTTGTCGGGACGCAAGAGACCCAGTACTTC.

The chain has TRBV6-2 or TRBV6-3 and TRBJ2-3; D uncertain. Germline V gives CDR1 MNHEY, CDR2 SVGEGT. Trimming removed 4 bases at V and 4 bases at J, with 12 bases between. The CDR3 runs 14 residues. This CDR3 reads CASSLSGLPDTQYF. The CDR3, as DNA: TGTGCCAGCAGTTTATCCGGGCTCCCAGATACGCAGTATTTT.

Many counts were recorded for this clonotype. The chain joins TRBV12-3 or TRBV12-4 to TRBJ1-1; D is perhaps TRBD1 (5 bases). The CDR3 spans 14 residues. Trimming pared 3 bases from V and 4 bases from J, leaving 12 bases between. The CDR3 loop is CASSLGHVGTEAFF. Here the CDR3 DNA reads TGTGCCAGCAGTTTGGGGCACGTTGGCACTGAAGCTTTCTTT.

This clonotype was counted at least ten times. This chain uses TRBV4-2 with TRBJ2-7, with TRBD1 matching over 7 bases. Per germline, CDR1 LGHNA and CDR2 YNFKEQ. Losses at the gene ends were 0 bases for V and 2 bases for J; bases not matched to a gene: 13. This CDR3 is built from 18 residues. CDR3 nucleotide sequence: TGTGCCAGCAGCCAAGATGCGCAGGGGGATGTGGTGACCTACGAGCAGTACTTC. This sequence encodes CASSQDAQGDVVTYEQYF.

This clonotype was seen a few times. It may be a read error: a sequence one base away is much more abundant. The gene calls are TRBV7-2 and TRBJ1-2, with D unclear. The CDR3 has 14 residues. Germline V gives CDR1 SGHTA, CDR2 FQGNSA. CDR3 residues: CASSPATVNYGHTF. CDR3 nucleotide sequence: TGTGCCAGCAGCCCAGCGACGGTTAACTATGGCCACACCTTC.

The chain recombines TRBV20-1 with TRBJ1-3; 7 bases map to TRBD1. J was trimmed by 2 bases and V by 5 bases; bases with no gene match: 6. The V gene's germline CDR1 is DFQATT and CDR2 SNEGSKA (reference sequence). This CDR3 region has 14 residues. The CDR3: CSALTGAAGNTIYF. The DNA for the CDR3 is TGCAGTGCTTTAACAGGGGCGGCTGGAAACACCATATATTTT.

There are many counts of this clonotype. The rearrangement uses TRBV7-2 and TRBJ2-5; possibly TRBD2 for D (5 bases). Germline CDR1 is SGHTA and CDR2 is FQGNSA. V was pared by 5 bases and J by 6 bases, with 13 bases between. This CDR3 spans 13 amino acids. The CDR3 nucleotides are TGTGCCAGCAGCCCCCTAGGGAGCAAGACCCAGTACTTC. Protein: CASSPLGSKTQYF. The full variable domain, with the rest looked up from reference TRBV7-2 and TRBJ2-5, is GAGVSQSPSNKVTEKGKDVELRCDPISGHTALYWYRQSLGQGLEFLIYFQGNSAPDKSGLPSDRFSAERTGGSVSTLTIQRTQQEDSAVYLCASSPLGSKTQYFGPGTRLLVL.

The gene calls are TRBV29-1 and TRBJ2-1, with a weak D call TRBD2 (5 bases). This CDR3 region has 14 residues. V shed 7 bases and J shed 7 bases, with 20 bases lying between them. Germline CDR1 and CDR2: SQVTM and ANQGSEA. CDR3 loop: CSASGKEGANEQFF. The CDR3 DNA reads TGCAGCGCCTCCGGGAAGGAAGGTGCGAATGAGCAGTTCTTC.

This clonotype was recorded at least ten times. The J gene is TRBJ1-2, the V gene TRBV5-1; TRBD1 aligns across 10 bases. The germline gives CDR1 SGHRS, CDR2 YFSETQ. The CDR3 contains 15 residues. Losses at the gene ends were 3 bases for V and 7 bases for J; bases not matched to a gene: 9. The CDR3 loop is CASSSGDRGSSGYTF. CDR3 sequence (DNA): TGCGCCAGCAGCTCGGGGGACAGGGGTTCGAGTGGCTACACCTTC.

This clonotype was seen ten or more times. V and J are TRBV20-1 and TRBJ1-5, with a tentative D call TRBD1 (6 bases). The CDR3 is made up of 15 amino acids. Germline V gives CDR1 DFQATT, CDR2 SNEGSKA (reference sequence). V was pared by 4 bases and J by 3 bases, with 16 bases between. The CDR3 DNA is TGCAGTGCTACCCCAGGGGCCTCCCTCAATCAGCCCCAGCATTTT. Translated, it gives CSATPGASLNQPQHF.

The chain carries TRBV6-5 and TRBJ2-1; 11 nucleotides match TRBD2. This CDR3 is 20 amino acids long. The V gene's germline CDR1 is MNHEY and CDR2 SVGAGI. V lost 4 bases and J lost 2; bases outside the gene matches: 16. The CDR3 DNA reads as TGTGCCAGCAGTTTCTCATTAGAAAAGACTAGCGGGGATACCTACAATGAGCAGTTCTTC. As protein: CASSFSLEKTSGDTYNEQFF.

Remarks on this clonotype: It may be a read error: a sequence one base away is much more abundant. The J gene is TRBJ2-7, the V gene TRBV30, with 8 bases aligning to TRBD2. The CDR3 is 13 residues long. V gave up 6 bases and J gave up 10 bases; unmatched junction bases: 14. Germline CDR1 GTSNPN, CDR2 SVGIG (reference sequence). CDR3 sequence: CACSPGGKEAQYF. CDR3 coding DNA: TGTGCCTGCTCACCGGGGGGGAAAGAGGCCCAGTACTTC.

In the case of this clonotype: The conserved phenylalanine or tryptophan is not found at the CDR3 terminus, so this likely reflects a read error. This rearrangement joins TRBV2 to TRBJ1-5, with a possible D match to TRBD1 (6 bases). Trimming removed 6 bases from V and 0 bases from J, with 15 bases in between. In germline, CDR1 is SNHLY, CDR2 FYNNEI. The CDR3 loop spans 16 amino acids. In DNA, the CDR3 is TGTGCCAGCAGCTGGGCCAACAGGGCTAGCAATCAGCCCCAGCATTTG. This encodes CASSWANRASNQPQHL.

There are many counts of this clonotype. This sequence joins TRBV10-3 and TRBJ2-1; 14 nucleotides align to TRBD2. Germline trimming cut 4 bases from V and 7 bases from J; bases unmatched to any gene: 0. CDR1 is ENHRY, CDR2 SYGVKD, per germline. The CDR3 has 14 residues. CDR3 in DNA: TGTGCCATCAGTGGGACTAGCGGGGGGAATGAGCAGTTCTTC. Translating gives CAISGTSGGNEQFF.

Points on this clonotype: A much bigger clone sits one base away, suggesting this may be a read error. CDR3 in DNA: TGTGCCAGCAGTTACTCGAGCGGGCCACTCCAAGAGACCCAGTACTTC. This gives the protein CASSYSSGPLQETQYF. The chain recombines TRBV6-2 or TRBV6-3 with TRBJ2-5, with D maybe TRBD2 (6 bases). The germline gives CDR1 MNHEY, CDR2 SVGEGT. V was shortened by 0 bases and J by 1 base, with 12 bases between the two germline ends. There are 16 residues in the CDR3.

This clonotype has ten or more counts. The rearrangement uses TRBV10-3 and TRBJ1-2; 9 nucleotides line up with TRBD1. Trimming cost V 0 bases and J 7 bases; bases outside gene matches: 6. This CDR3 has 15 amino acids. The V gene's germline CDR1 is ENHRY and CDR2 SYGVKD. The chain's CDR3 is CAISESGQGTGGYTF. The CDR3, as DNA: TGTGCCATCAGTGAGTCGGGACAGGGCACCGGTGGCTACACCTTC.

This clonotype came up a few times. A much larger clone differs from this one at a single base, so this may be a read error. The chain carries TRBV11-1 and TRBJ2-1, with TRBD2 matching 8 bases. This CDR3 contains 16 residues. The germline CDR1 and CDR2 sequences are SGHAT and FQDESV (reference sequence). Unmatched junction bases numbered 14, after V lost 4 bases and J lost 9 bases. The chain's CDR3 is CASSSSGGTRSTEQFF. DNA for the CDR3: TGTGCCAGCAGCTCCAGTGGCGGGACTAGATCCACTGAGCAGTTCTTC.

This clonotype was seen many times. The V and J genes are TRBV27 and TRBJ2-7, with 12 bases lining up with TRBD2. Germline CDR1 reads MNHEY; CDR2 reads SMNVEV (reference sequence). The CDR3 totals 17 residues. V shed 3 bases and J 3 bases; nucleotides not matched to a gene: 9. The CDR3 DNA follows: TGTGCCAGCAGTTTGCGGTCAGGGACTAGCGGGCGCTACGAGCAGTACTTC. Translated, it gives CASSLRSGTSGRYEQYF.